The clone carrying this T cell receptor (beta chain) was detected only a few times. Its specificity is unknown. Trimming took 0 bases from V and 2 from J, leaving 11 bases between them. Germline values: CDR1 MGHRA, CDR2 YSYEKL. This CDR3 is 16 amino acids long. MiXCR, applied by TCRdb to the 5' RACE reads, yields one record per CDR3 protein. This sample yields a few hundred thousand distinct CDR3 sequences, of which 20% to 25% are seen a single time; around 20% belongs to the top ten. This sample was taken from a study of T-cell memory formation after mild COVID-19. About the study: The TCR clusters were mostly specific to one donor.

Study-wide results and caveats: The study detected some responding clones in pre-infection memory, suggesting cross-reactive memory joined.

The source is a man between 18 and 29 years old who had mild COVID-19 (a few samples of this study predate the infection). Cell type and time point are not known. The rearrangement joins TRBV4-1 to TRBJ1-5, with D hard to call. What was sequenced was PBMCs or a T cell subset sorted from them (not recorded which). The CDR3 nucleotides are TGCGCCAGCAGCCAAGATCCTGGAGGAGGCAATCAGCCCCAGCATTTT. It encodes CASSQDPGGGNQPQHF.